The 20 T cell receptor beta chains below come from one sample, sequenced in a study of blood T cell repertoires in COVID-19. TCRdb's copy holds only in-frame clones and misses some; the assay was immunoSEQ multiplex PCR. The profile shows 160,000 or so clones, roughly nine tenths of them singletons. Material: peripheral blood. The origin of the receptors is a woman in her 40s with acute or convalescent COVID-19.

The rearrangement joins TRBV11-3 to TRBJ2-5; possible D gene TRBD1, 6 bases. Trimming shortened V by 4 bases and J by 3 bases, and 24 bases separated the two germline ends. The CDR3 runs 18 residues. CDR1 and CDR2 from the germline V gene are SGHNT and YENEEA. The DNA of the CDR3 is TGTGCCAGCAGCTCTCTCCCAGGGGCGCCCACTTCCAAAGAGACCCAGTACTTC. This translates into CASSSLPGAPTSKETQYF.

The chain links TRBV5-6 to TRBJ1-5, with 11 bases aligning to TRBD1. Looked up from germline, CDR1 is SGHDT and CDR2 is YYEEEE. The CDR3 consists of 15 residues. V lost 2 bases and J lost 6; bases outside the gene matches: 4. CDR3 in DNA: TGTGCCAGCAGCTTATGGACAGGGGGCCGTCAGCCCCAGCATTTT. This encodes CASSLWTGGRQPQHF.

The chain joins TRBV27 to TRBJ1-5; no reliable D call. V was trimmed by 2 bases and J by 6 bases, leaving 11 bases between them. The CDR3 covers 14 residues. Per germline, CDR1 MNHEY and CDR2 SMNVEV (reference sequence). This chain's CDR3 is CASSLRDFGQPQHF. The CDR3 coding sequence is TGTGCCAGCAGTTTACGGGATTTCGGTCAGCCCCAGCATTTT.

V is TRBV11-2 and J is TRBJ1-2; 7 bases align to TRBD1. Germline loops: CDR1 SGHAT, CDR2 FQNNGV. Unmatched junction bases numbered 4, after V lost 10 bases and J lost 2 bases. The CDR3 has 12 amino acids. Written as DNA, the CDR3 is TGTGCCACTGAGGGGGCCAACTATGGCTACACCTTC. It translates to CATEGANYGYTF.

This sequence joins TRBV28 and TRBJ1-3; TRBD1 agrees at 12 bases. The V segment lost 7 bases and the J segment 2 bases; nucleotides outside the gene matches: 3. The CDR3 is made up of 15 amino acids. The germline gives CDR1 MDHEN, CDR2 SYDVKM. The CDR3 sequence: CASKGQGAPGNTIYF. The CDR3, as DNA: TGTGCCAGCAAGGGACAGGGGGCGCCTGGAAACACCATATATTTT.

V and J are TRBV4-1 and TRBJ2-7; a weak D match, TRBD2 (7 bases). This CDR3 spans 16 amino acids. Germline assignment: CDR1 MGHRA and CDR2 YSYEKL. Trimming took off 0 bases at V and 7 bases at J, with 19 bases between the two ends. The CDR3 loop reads CASSQDDRGGAWEQYF. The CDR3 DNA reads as TGCGCCAGCAGCCAAGATGATCGTGGGGGGGCCTGGGAGCAGTACTTC.

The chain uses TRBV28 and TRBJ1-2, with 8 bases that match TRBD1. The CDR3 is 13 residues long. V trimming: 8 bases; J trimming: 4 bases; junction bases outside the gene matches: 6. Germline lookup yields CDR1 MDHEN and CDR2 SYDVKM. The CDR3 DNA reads TGTGCCAGCCAAACAGGGGGAGTCTATGGCTACACCTTC. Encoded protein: CASQTGGVYGYTF.

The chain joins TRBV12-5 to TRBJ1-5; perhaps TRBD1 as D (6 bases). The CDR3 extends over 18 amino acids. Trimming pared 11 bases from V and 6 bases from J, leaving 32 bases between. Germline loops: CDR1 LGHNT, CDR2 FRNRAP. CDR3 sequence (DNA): TGTGCTCAACTAGAAAGGGGACACTGGCTGATTTTGGGTCAGCCCCAGCATTTT. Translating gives CAQLERGHWLILGQPQHF.

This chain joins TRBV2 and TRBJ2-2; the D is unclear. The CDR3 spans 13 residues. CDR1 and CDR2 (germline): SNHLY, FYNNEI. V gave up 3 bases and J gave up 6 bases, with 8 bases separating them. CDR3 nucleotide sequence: TGTGCCAGCAGTGATCAGAGGTCCGGGGAGCTGTTTTTT. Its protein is CASSDQRSGELFF.

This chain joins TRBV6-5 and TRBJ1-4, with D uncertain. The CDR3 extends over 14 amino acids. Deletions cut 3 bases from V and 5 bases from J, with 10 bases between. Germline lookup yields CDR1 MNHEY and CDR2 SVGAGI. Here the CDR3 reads CASSYPEANEKLFF. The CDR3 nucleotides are TGTGCCAGCAGTTATCCTGAGGCCAATGAAAAACTGTTTTTT.

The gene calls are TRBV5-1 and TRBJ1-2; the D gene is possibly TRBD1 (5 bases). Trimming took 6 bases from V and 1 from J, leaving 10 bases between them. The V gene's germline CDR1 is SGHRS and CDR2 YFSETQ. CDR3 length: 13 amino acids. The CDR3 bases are TGCGCCAGCACCGTGGACAATAACTATGGCTACACCTTC. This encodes CASTVDNNYGYTF.

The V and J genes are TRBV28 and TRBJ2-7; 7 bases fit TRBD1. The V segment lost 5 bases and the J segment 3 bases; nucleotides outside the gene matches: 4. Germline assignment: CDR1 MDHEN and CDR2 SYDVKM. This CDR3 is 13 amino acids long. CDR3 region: CASSPGTVYEQYF. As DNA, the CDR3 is TGTGCCAGCAGTCCAGGGACAGTCTACGAGCAGTACTTC.

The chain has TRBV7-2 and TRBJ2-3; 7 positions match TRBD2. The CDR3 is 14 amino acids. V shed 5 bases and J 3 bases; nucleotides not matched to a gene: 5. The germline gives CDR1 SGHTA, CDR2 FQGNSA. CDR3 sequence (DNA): TGTGCCAGCAGCCTAGGACTAGAGACAGATACGCAGTATTTT. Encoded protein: CASSLGLETDTQYF.

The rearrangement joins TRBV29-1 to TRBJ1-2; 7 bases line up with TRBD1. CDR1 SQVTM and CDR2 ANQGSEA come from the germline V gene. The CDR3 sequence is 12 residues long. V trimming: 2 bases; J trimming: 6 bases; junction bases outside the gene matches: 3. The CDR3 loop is CSVETGADGYTF. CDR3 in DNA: TGCAGCGTTGAAACAGGGGCGGATGGCTACACCTTC.

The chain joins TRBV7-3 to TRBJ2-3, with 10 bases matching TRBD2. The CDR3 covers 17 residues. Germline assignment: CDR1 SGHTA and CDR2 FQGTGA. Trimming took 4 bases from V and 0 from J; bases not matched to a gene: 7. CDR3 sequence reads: CASSSYGLAESTDTQYF. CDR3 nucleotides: TGTGCCAGCAGCTCCTACGGACTAGCGGAGAGCACAGATACGCAGTATTTT.

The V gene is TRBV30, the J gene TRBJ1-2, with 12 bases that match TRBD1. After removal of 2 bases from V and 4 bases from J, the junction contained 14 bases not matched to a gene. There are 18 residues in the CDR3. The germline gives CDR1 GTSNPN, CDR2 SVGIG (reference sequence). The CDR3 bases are TGTGCCTGGAGTCCCCCTTTAGGGACAGGGGGCTCTCGCTATGGCTACACCTTC. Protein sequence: CAWSPPLGTGGSRYGYTF.

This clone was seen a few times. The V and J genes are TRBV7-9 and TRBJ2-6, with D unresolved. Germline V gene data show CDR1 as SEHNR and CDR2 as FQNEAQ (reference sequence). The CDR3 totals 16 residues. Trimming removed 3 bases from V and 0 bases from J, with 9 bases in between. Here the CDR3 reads CASSFLPPSGANVLTF. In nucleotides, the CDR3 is TGTGCCAGCAGCTTCCTACCCCCCTCTGGGGCCAACGTCCTGACTTTC.

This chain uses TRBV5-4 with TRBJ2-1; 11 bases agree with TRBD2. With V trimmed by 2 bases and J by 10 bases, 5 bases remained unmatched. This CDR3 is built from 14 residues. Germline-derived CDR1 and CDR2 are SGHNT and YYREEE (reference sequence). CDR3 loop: CASSFGTSGAEQFF. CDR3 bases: TGTGCCAGCAGCTTCGGGACTAGCGGCGCCGAGCAGTTCTTC. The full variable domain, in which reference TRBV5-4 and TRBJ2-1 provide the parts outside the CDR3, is ETGVTQSPTHLIKTRGQQVTLRCSSQSGHNTVSWYQQALGQGPQFIFQYYREEENGRGNFPPRFSGLQFPNYSSELNVNALELDDSALYLCASSFGTSGAEQFFGPGTRLTVL.

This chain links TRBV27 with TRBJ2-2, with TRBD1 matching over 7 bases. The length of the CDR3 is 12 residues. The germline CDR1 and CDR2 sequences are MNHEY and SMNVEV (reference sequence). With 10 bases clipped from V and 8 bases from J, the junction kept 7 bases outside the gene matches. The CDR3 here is CATRQGLGELFF. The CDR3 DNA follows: TGTGCCACCCGACAGGGATTAGGGGAGCTGTTTTTT.

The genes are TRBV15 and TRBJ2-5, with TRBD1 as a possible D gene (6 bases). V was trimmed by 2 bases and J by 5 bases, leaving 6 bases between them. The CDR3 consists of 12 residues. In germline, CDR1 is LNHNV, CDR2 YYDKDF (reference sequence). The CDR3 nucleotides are TGTGCCACCAGCAGAACAGGGGAGACCCAGTACTTC. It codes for CATSRTGETQYF.